This entry features one TCR beta chain sequence. Its target is not known. The entry originates in a study of shared clonotypes between healthy human individuals. Background on the study: Three CD4 naive, three CD4 memory, two CD8 naive and one CD8 memory plate were used per donor.

The CDR3 spans 14 residues. The germline CDR1 and CDR2 sequences are SGHVS and FQNEAQ. Trimming pared 3 bases from V and 0 bases from J, leaving 6 bases between. The run depth of the assay was deep. Each subset's genomic DNA was split evenly across several immunoSEQ plates. Some clones are missing from TCRdb's copy, which holds only in-frame ones; the method was immunoSEQ multiplex PCR. The sample lists some 2,100,000 clones; roughly 91% were seen once. The study's findings and limits: Clonotypes that were shared across several donors made up around 5% of naive CD4 clonotypes.

Naive CD8 cells lacked CD45RO and underwent positive selection for CCR7, leaving out terminally differentiated effector memory CD45RA+ cells. The receptor's source is a man aged 18 to 35 in good health. Some clones in this sample may be carry-over from other donors' samples. Sequenced: naive CD8+ T cells from PBMCs. This rearrangement joins TRBV7-8 to TRBJ1-3; D uncertain. CDR3 coding DNA: TGTGCCAGCAGCTTTGGAATCTCTGGAAACACCATATATTTT. Its translation is CASSFGISGNTIYF.